These T cell receptor beta chains were read from a single sample in a study of blood T cell repertoires in COVID-19. Assay: immunoSEQ multiplex PCR; the TCRdb copy retains only in-frame clones and omits some. The repertoire holds 250,000 or so clones, with roughly 87% as singletons. Sample: peripheral blood. All receptors come from a woman aged 40 to 49 who had recovered from COVID-19. Each CDR3 is given with its conserved first and last residue. The D gene is left open where the match is weak. Some rows have no size entry. The others give once, few or many, or a class for an expanded clone.

>TRBJ2-5|.|TRBD2|TRBV7-9
TGTGCCATCGGACTAGCGGGAGAAGAGACCCAGTACTTC
CAIGLAGEETQYF
>TRBJ2-1|few|TRBD2|TRBV19
TGTGCCACGAGACTAGCGGGATTGGTTGAGCAGTTCTTC
CATRLAGLVEQFF
>TRBJ1-5|.|TRBD1|TRBV6-5
TGTGCCAGCAGTTACTCACTAGACAGGGTTCAGCCCCAGCATTTT
CASSYSLDRVQPQHF
>TRBJ1-2|.|.|TRBV10-3
TGTGCCATCGGTTCCCCTAGCCCCCATGGCTACACCTTC
CAIGSPSPHGYTF
>TRBJ2-5|.|.|TRBV7-8
TGTGCCAGCAGCAACCTAGGGGGAGGGCCGCGAGAGACCCAGTACTTC
CASSNLGGGPRETQYF
>TRBJ2-1|.|TRBD2|TRBV6-1
TGTGCCAGCAGTGCCTTGACTAGCGGGAGAGGGAATGAGCAGTTCTTC
CASSALTSGRGNEQFF
>TRBJ2-3|.|TRBD2|TRBV2
TGTGCCAGCAGTGATTCGCAGCGGGGGGTCACAGATACGCAGTATTTT
CASSDSQRGVTDTQYF
>TRBJ1-2|once|.|TRBV27
TGTGCCAGCACCACTTCCTGGGGGGGAGGGGGAAGCTATGGCTACACCTTC
CASTTSWGGGGSYGYTF
>TRBJ1-1|once|TRBD1|TRBV19
TGTGCCAGTAGTATGGACAGGAGTTTGAACACTGAAGCTTTCTTT
CASSMDRSLNTEAFF
>TRBJ2-3|.|.|TRBV5-1
TGCGCCAGCAGCTTGGCCGGGATACCGGGCACAGATACGCAGTATTTT
CASSLAGIPGTDTQYF
>TRBJ1-2|.|.|TRBV28
TGTGCCACCCAGACGGGGTGGCGGAATGGCTACACCTTC
CATQTGWRNGYTF
>TRBJ2-1|.|.|TRBV9
TGTGCCAGCAGCGTAACGGCGGGACCCTACAATGAGCAGTTCTTC
CASSVTAGPYNEQFF
>TRBJ1-6|.|TRBD1|TRBV10-1
TGCGCCAGCAGTGATGGTCCAGGGGGCGAGAATAATTCACCCCTCCACTTT
CASSDGPGGENNSPLHF
>TRBJ2-4|.|.|TRBV6-5
TGTGCCAGCAGTTACGGTTCAGTTGGTTACATTCAGTACTTC
CASSYGSVGYIQYF
>TRBJ1-1|.|.|TRBV15
TGTGCCACCAGGAGGGTAGGGACTGAAGCTTTCTTT
CATRRVGTEAFF
>TRBJ2-3|.|TRBD2|TRBV28
TGTGCCAGCAGTCCCGAATGGAGACTAGCGGGGGCAGCAGATACGCAGTATTTT
CASSPEWRLAGAADTQYF
>TRBJ2-1|.|.|TRBV12-3/TRBV12-4
TGTGCCAGCAGTCCGGGGGTCCACAATGAGCAGTTCTTC
CASSPGVHNEQFF
>TRBJ2-3|.|TRBD2|TRBV10-3
TGTGCCACCGCGGGACTAGCCGGGAAAGCTGATACGCAGTATTTT
CATAGLAGKADTQYF
>TRBJ2-1|.|.|TRBV10-3
TGTGCCATCAGCTCGGGGGGCGGAACCAATGAGCAGTTCTTC
CAISSGGGTNEQFF
>TRBJ2-7|.|TRBD2|TRBV2
TGTGCCAGCATGGAGGTAGCGGGGGGTCTCAGCTACGAGCAGTACTTC
CASMEVAGGLSYEQYF
>TRBJ1-5|.|TRBD1|TRBV4-1
TGCGCCAGCAGCCACATTACAGGGGGCAATCAGCCCCAGCATTTT
CASSHITGGNQPQHF
>TRBJ1-2|.|.|TRBV6-5
TGTGCCAGCAGTTACGATACCCAGGGGCTGTATGGCTACACCTTC
CASSYDTQGLYGYTF
>TRBJ2-5|.|.|TRBV5-1
TGCGCCAGCCGGACAGCCCAAGAGACCCAGTACTTC
CASRTAQETQYF
>TRBJ1-4|.|.|TRBV9
TGTGCCAGCAGCGCCCTTGACAAAGGTGGTGAAAAACTGTTTTTT
CASSALDKGGEKLFF
>TRBJ2-5|once|.|TRBV11-2
TGTGCCAGCAGCTTATCCCCCACTAGGCAAGAGACCCAGTACTTC
CASSLSPTRQETQYF
>TRBJ2-7|.|TRBD1|TRBV27
TGTGCCAGCAAGGACAGGGTGTTTTCCTACGAGCAGTACTTC
CASKDRVFSYEQYF
>TRBJ2-1|.|TRBD1|TRBV19
TGTGCCAGTAGTGCCGACAGGGGTTACAATGAGCAGTTCTTC
CASSADRGYNEQFF
>TRBJ1-2|.|TRBD1|TRBV9
TGTGCCAGCAGCGATGGACAGGGGGGCTACACCTTC
CASSDGQGGYTF
>TRBJ1-3|.|.|TRBV19
TGTGCCAGTAGTATTGGACGGGGCTCTGGAAACACCATATATTTT
CASSIGRGSGNTIYF
>TRBJ2-7|.|TRBD1|TRBV5-5
TGTGCCAGCAGCTTGGGAGCCAGGACAGGGGGTATATACGAGCAGTACTTC
CASSLGARTGGIYEQYF
>TRBJ1-2|.|TRBD1|TRBV5-1
TGCGCCAGCAGCTTGGGACAGGGCATTCTCTATGGCTACACCTTC
CASSLGQGILYGYTF
>TRBJ1-6|.|.|TRBV27
TGTGCCAGCAGTTTATCTGAGAGGGCGGGTTCACCCCTCCACTTT
CASSLSERAGSPLHF
>TRBJ2-5|.|.|TRBV5-6
TGTGCCAGCAGCTCATTAATCACAGGGACCCAGTACTTC
CASSSLITGTQYF
>TRBJ1-1|.|.|TRBV19
TGTGCCAGTTTTGGCAGGGAAGACACTGAAGCTTTCTTT
CASFGREDTEAFF
>TRBJ1-2|.|.|TRBV5-4
TGTGCCAGCAGCTTGAGTGGAGCTGGCTACACCTTC
CASSLSGAGYTF
>TRBJ2-1|.|TRBD2|TRBV7-2
TGTGCCAGCAGCAATCTAGCGGGGGCATACAATGAGCAGTTCTTC
CASSNLAGAYNEQFF
>TRBJ1-6|.|.|TRBV15
TGTGCCACCAGCATTGACAGGTTTTCGGGCCCGCGCTCCTATAATTCACCCCTCCACTTT
CATSIDRFSGPRSYNSPLHF
>TRBJ2-1|.|TRBD2|TRBV2
TGTGCCAGCAGTGCCCCTAGCGGGGGGGCCGATGAGCAGTTCTTC
CASSAPSGGADEQFF
>TRBJ1-3|few|.|TRBV28
TGTGCCAGCAGTTTACAGGGGAACACCATATATTTT
CASSLQGNTIYF
>TRBJ1-6|.|TRBD1|TRBV13
TGTGCCAGCAGAGCCGGACAGGGGGCAGCCCTCCACTTT
CASRAGQGAALHF
>TRBJ2-5|.|TRBD2|TRBV6-1
TGTGCCAGCAGTGAATTAGCGGGAGTACAAGAGACCCAGTACTTC
CASSELAGVQETQYF